The 23 T cell receptor beta chains given below trace back to one sample, sequenced in a study of regulatory T cells in long-lasting Graves disease (dated by TCRdb to about 2021). The intended sense of this specimen's time point label: newly diagnosed GD, antithyroid drugs for less than 3 months. For both TCR sequencing and RNA sequencing, RNA was extracted from PBMCs using TRIzol. Libraries were built with multiplex PCR. Sequencing was performed on an Illumina HiSeq 4000. iRepertoire HTBI primers and Arm-PCR amplification of CDR3 regions were used to construct TCR beta libraries. TCRdb reworked the public reads: Q25 trimming with fastp, MiXCR clone assembly, productive beta chains retained. Rows with one shared CDR3 protein collapse into an entry with the most common genes and DNA. The sample contains approximately 490,000 distinct CDR3 sequences, around 15% of them found a single time. The ten largest account for roughly an eighth of the sample.

These data were likewise used in another study, on T cells in Graves' hyperthyroidism and ophthalmopathy.

Sequencing used peripheral blood mononuclear cells (PBMCs), obtained at new diagnosis, from a patient treated with antithyroid drugs. The receptor set was obtained from a middle-aged man with Graves disease. Donor details come from another sample of the same person, matched by shared clones.

The chain has TRBV5-1 and TRBJ1-2, with D possibly matching TRBD1 (6 bases). The CDR3 is made up of 15 amino acids. The germline V gene has CDR1 SGHRS and CDR2 YFSETQ. V was cut by 4 bases and J by 6 bases, with 19 bases left in between. DNA for the CDR3: TGCGCCAGCAGCAAACCCCCGGGGGGGGCGGATGGCTACACCTTC. Translating it yields CASSKPPGGADGYTF.

This clonotype showed up many times. CDR3 sequence reads: CASSLDYTYEQYF. The CDR3 DNA is TGTGCCAGCAGCTTAGATTATACCTACGAGCAGTACTTC. The chain joins TRBV11-2 to TRBJ2-7; D gene uncertain. Trimming removed 0 bases from V and 2 bases from J, with 5 bases in between. CDR1 is SGHAT, CDR2 FQNNGV, per germline. This CDR3 is 13 amino acids long. The full variable domain, rest sourced from reference TRBV11-2 and TRBJ2-7, is EAGVAQSPRYKIIEKRQSVAFWCNPISGHATLYWYQQILGQGPKLLIQFQNNGVVDDSQLPKDRFSAERLKGVDSTLKIQPAKLEDSAVYLCASSLDYTYEQYFGPGTRLTVT.

The chain uses TRBV5-5 and TRBJ1-6; D is unclear. Trimming took off 1 base at V and 7 bases at J, with 12 bases between the two ends. Germline CDR1 and CDR2: SGHKS and YYEKEE (reference sequence). CDR3 length equals 15 residues. CDR3 sequence: CASSLSARANSPLHF. For the CDR3, the DNA is TGTGCCAGCAGCTTGTCGGCCAGAGCGAATTCACCCCTCCACTTT.

This clonotype was picked up many times. The V and J genes are TRBV11-2 and TRBJ2-1, with TRBD2 identical over 7 bases. The CDR3 contains 14 residues. The V gene's germline CDR1 is SGHAT and CDR2 FQNNGV. The V gene end was trimmed by 0 bases and the J gene end by 5 bases; junction bases not matched to a gene: 1. This CDR3 is CASSLEGLNNEQFF. The CDR3 coding sequence is TGTGCCAGCAGCTTAGAGGGACTAAACAATGAGCAGTTCTTC.

This clonotype was seen only a few times. V is TRBV10-3 and J is TRBJ1-3; D perhaps matches TRBD1 (5 bases). Trimming stripped 10 bases from V and 3 bases from J, with 10 bases between. Per germline, CDR1 ENHRY and CDR2 SYGVKD. The CDR3 runs 12 residues. CDR3 loop: CATEGFGNTIYF. DNA of the CDR3: TGTGCCACCGAGGGGTTTGGAAACACCATATATTTT.

This clonotype was counted at least ten times. The J gene is TRBJ1-1, the V gene TRBV6-9; D gene unclear. Germline assignment: CDR1 MNHGY and CDR2 SVAAGI. V shed 3 bases and J shed 4 bases, with 15 bases lying between them. This CDR3 region has 15 residues. The CDR3 here is CASSYLENFGTEAFF. In DNA form, the CDR3 reads TGTGCCAGCAGTTACCTTGAGAATTTTGGCACTGAAGCTTTCTTT.

V is TRBV29-1 and J is TRBJ1-2, with a possible D match to TRBD1 (5 bases). With 6 bases removed from V and 14 bases from J, the gap between germline ends came to 19 bases. This CDR3 region has 11 residues. Germline V gene lookup returns CDR1 SQVTM and CDR2 ANQGSEA. In nucleotides, the CDR3 is TGCAGCGTGAACCCATGGGACGAGACGACCTTC. It is translated as CSVNPWDETTF. The whole variable domain, filled in from reference TRBV29-1 and TRBJ1-2, reads SAVISQKPSRDICQRGTSLTIQCQVDSQVTMMFWYRQQPGQSLTLIATANQGSEATYESGFVIDKFPISRPNLTFSTLTVSNMSPEDSSIYLCSVNPWDETTFGSGTRLTVV.

This clonotype was counted ten times or more. The V call is TRBV5-1, the J call TRBJ2-1; D is perhaps TRBD1 or TRBD2 (5 bases each). Germline values: CDR1 SGHRS, CDR2 YFSETQ. V lost 3 bases and J lost 1, with 14 bases in between. This CDR3 is built from 16 residues. DNA of the CDR3: TGCGCCAGCAGCTCCACCGGGACGGAATCCTACAATGAGCAGTTCTTC. Protein: CASSSTGTESYNEQFF.

This clonotype was seen at least ten times. This chain joins TRBV24-1 and TRBJ2-3; 14 nucleotides match TRBD2. Germline loops: CDR1 KGHDR, CDR2 SFDVKD. Germline trimming cut 3 bases from V and 9 bases from J; bases unmatched to any gene: 10. This CDR3 is 17 amino acids long. The CDR3 region has the DNA TGTGCCACCAGTGATACCGGGACTAGCGGGAGAGAGCGGACGCAGTATTTT. It translates to CATSDTGTSGRERTQYF.

This clonotype was recorded at least ten times. This chain links TRBV28 with TRBJ2-3; possible D gene TRBD2, 6 bases. Germline-derived CDR1 and CDR2 are MDHEN and SYDVKM. The CDR3 is 14 amino acids. Trimming removed 4 bases from V and 1 base from J, with 9 bases in between. The CDR3 protein is CASSSPGGTDTQYF. DNA of the CDR3: TGTGCCAGCAGTTCCCCGGGAGGCACAGATACGCAGTATTTT.

As concerns this clonotype: A read error may explain this, as a much larger clone is one base away. The chain joins TRBV12-3 or TRBV12-4 to TRBJ2-5; 7 bases line up with TRBD2. The CDR3 consists of 16 residues. With 5 bases clipped from V and 4 bases from J, the junction kept 13 bases outside the gene matches. This chain's CDR3 is CASSGGDGTAVETQYF. DNA of the CDR3: TGTGCCAGCAGTGGGGGGGATGGGACGGCGGTAGAGACCCAGTACTTC.

This clonotype was detected only a few times. The chain uses TRBV11-2 and TRBJ2-5, with TRBD1 as a possible D gene (6 bases). The CDR3 spans 15 residues. Germline V gene lookup returns CDR1 SGHAT and CDR2 FQNNGV. V was pared by 1 base and J by 4 bases, with 13 bases between. In nucleotides, the CDR3 is TGTGCCAGCAGCTTAGGAGGGGGTATTAGAGAGACCCAGTACTTC. Translating it yields CASSLGGGIRETQYF.

This clonotype was detected a few times. The chain joins TRBV6-2 or TRBV6-3 to TRBJ2-2; TRBD2 aligns across 9 bases. The ends lost 0 bases at V and 3 bases at J; junction bases unmatched: 11. CDR3 size: 19 residues. Germline CDR1 reads MNHEY; CDR2 reads SVGEGT. The CDR3 nucleotides are TGTGCCAGCAGTTACTCGAATTTTGGCGGGAGGGCGCACACCGGGGAGCTGTTTTTT. It translates to CASSYSNFGGRAHTGELFF.

This clonotype was recorded at least ten times. This chain uses TRBV2 with TRBJ1-1, with 7 nucleotides matching TRBD1. The V and J ends lost 6 bases and 2 bases, in that order; junction bases with no gene match: 9. CDR1 and CDR2 (germline): SNHLY, FYNNEI. This CDR3 is 15 amino acids long. Written as DNA, the CDR3 is TGTGCCAGCAGGCCCTGGGGACAGACTAACACTGAAGCTTTCTTT. This sequence encodes CASRPWGQTNTEAFF.

Within the sample, this clonotype is hyperexpanded. At one end, the junction sequence differs from germline, possibly due to a read error. The V call is TRBV5-1, the J call TRBJ1-1, with a weak D call TRBD1 (5 bases). The CDR3 has 15 amino acids. Germline loops: CDR1 SGHRS, CDR2 YFSETQ. This CDR3 reads CASSLEGLMNTEAFF. The CDR3 region has the DNA TGTGCCAGCAGTTTGGAGGGACTCATGAACACTGAAGCTTTCTTT.

The chain is built from TRBV7-8 and TRBJ2-1; D uncertain. The DNA end is more similar to TRBJ2-5, so the J call may be wrong. The CDR3 totals 12 residues. The germline gives CDR1 SGHVS, CDR2 FQNEAQ. CDR3: CASSSLTLTQYF. The CDR3 nucleotides are TGTGCCAGCAGCTCGCTAACATTGACCCAGTACTTC.

This clonotype was seen a handful of times. The genes are TRBV15 and TRBJ2-4, with D maybe TRBD2 (6 bases). The V gene lost 3 bases and the J gene lost 4 bases, with 16 bases spanning the gap. The CDR3 loop spans 16 amino acids. Germline CDR1 and CDR2: LNHNV and YYDKDF (reference sequence). CDR3 coding DNA: TGTGCCACCAGCAGGGGAGGCGGGGACTTGAAAAACATTCAGTACTTC. Protein product: CATSRGGGDLKNIQYF.

This clonotype was observed at least ten times. The genes are TRBV3-1 and TRBJ1-2, with TRBD1 as a possible D gene (5 bases). CDR1 and CDR2 (germline): LGHDT, YNNKEL (reference sequence). Deletions cut 3 bases from V and 4 bases from J, with 12 bases between. The CDR3 sequence is 14 residues long. This CDR3 is CASSHLDGTYGYTF. As DNA, the CDR3 is TGTGCCAGCAGCCACCTAGACGGGACCTATGGCTACACCTTC.

A few counts support this clonotype. The chain couples TRBV25-1 to TRBJ1-1, with TRBD1 identical over 10 bases. The CDR3 extends over 14 amino acids. CDR1 MGHDK and CDR2 SYGVNS come from the germline V gene. V was clipped by 4 bases and J by 6 bases; unmatched bases: 5. CDR3 in DNA: TGTGCCAGCAGTGGGCCCGGGACAGGGGCTGAAGCTTTCTTT. It translates to CASSGPGTGAEAFF.

This clonotype was recorded at least ten times. This chain joins TRBV7-2 and TRBJ1-4; 8 nucleotides agree with TRBD1. The CDR3 covers 13 residues. With V trimmed by 3 bases and J by 7 bases, 1 base remained unmatched. CDR1 and CDR2 from the germline V gene are SGHTA and FQGNSA. This CDR3 is CASSFTGGEKLFF. CDR3 DNA: TGTGCCAGCAGCTTTACAGGGGGTGAAAAACTGTTTTTT.

This clonotype was seen many times. The CDR3 DNA reads as TGTGCCTGGCAAGGGTCTAACTATGGCTACACCTTC. Its translation is CAWQGSNYGYTF. The V gene is TRBV30, the J gene TRBJ1-2; unclear D gene. V dropped 5 bases and J dropped 0 bases, with 7 bases sitting between them. Looked up from germline, CDR1 is GTSNPN and CDR2 is SVGIG (reference sequence). The CDR3 loop spans 12 amino acids.

The chain joins TRBV5-6 to TRBJ2-7, with 8 bases matching TRBD1. Per germline, CDR1 SGHDT and CDR2 YYEEEE. The V segment lost 2 bases and the J segment 2 bases; nucleotides outside the gene matches: 6. The CDR3 totals 15 residues. The CDR3 loop reads CASSFTGGSPYEQYF. In nucleotides, the CDR3 is TGTGCCAGCAGCTTCACAGGGGGATCACCCTACGAGCAGTACTTC.

This clonotype occurred many times. CDR3 residues: CASSSPQGTLNTEAFF. The CDR3 DNA follows: TGCGCCAGCAGCTCGCCACAGGGGACCTTGAACACTGAAGCTTTCTTT. This chain links TRBV5-1 with TRBJ1-1; 7 positions agree with TRBD1. With V trimmed by 3 bases and J by 0 bases, 8 bases remained unmatched. Per the germline V gene, CDR1 is SGHRS and CDR2 is YFSETQ. There are 16 residues in the CDR3.